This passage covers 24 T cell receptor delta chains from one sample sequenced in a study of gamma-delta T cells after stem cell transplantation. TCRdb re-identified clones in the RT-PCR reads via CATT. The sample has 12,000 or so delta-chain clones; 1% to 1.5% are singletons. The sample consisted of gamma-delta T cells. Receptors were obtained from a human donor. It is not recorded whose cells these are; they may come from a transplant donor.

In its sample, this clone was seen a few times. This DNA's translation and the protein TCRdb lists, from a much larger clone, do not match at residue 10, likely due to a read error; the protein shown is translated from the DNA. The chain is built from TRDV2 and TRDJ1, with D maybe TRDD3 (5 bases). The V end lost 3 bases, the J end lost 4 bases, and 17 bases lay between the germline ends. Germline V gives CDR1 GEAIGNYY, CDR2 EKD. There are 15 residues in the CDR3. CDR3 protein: CACDPLGGYNDKLIF. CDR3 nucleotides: TGTGCCTGTGACCCTCTGGGCGGGTACAACGATAAACTCATCTTT.

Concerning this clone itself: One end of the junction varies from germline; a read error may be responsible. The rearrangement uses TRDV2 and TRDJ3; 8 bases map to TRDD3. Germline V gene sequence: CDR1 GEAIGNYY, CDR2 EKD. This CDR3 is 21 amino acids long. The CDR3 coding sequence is TGTGCCTGTGACTCTATGTACTGGGGGGCGCCTAGCTCCCGGGACACCCGACAGATGTTTTTC. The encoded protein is CACDSMYWGAPSSRDTRQMFF.

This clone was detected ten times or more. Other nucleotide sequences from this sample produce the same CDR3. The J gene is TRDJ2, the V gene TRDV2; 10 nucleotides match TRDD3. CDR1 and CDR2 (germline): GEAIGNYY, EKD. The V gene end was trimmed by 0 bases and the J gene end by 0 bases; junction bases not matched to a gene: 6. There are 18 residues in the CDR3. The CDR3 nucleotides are TGTGCCTGTGACACCCTACTGGGGGATGCATCTTTGACAGCACAACTCTTCTTT. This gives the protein CACDTLLGDASLTAQLFF.

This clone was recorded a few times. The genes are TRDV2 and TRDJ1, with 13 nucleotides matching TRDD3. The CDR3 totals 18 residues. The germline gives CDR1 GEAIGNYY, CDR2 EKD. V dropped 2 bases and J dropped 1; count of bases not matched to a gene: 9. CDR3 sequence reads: CACDKILLGDTRTDKLIF. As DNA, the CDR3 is TGTGCCTGTGACAAGATTCTACTGGGGGATACGCGCACCGATAAACTCATCTTT.

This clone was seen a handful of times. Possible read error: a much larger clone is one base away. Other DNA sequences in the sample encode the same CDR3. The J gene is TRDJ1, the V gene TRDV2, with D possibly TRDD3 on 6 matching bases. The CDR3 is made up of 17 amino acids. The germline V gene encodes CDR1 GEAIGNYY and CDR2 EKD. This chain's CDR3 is CACDTAGASFRYDKLIF. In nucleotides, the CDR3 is TGTGCCTGCGACACCGCTGGGGCATCATTTCGGTACGATAAACTCATCTTT.

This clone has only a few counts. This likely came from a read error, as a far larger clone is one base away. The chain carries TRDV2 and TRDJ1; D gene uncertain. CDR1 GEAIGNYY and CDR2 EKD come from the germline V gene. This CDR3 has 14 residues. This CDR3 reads CACDPVVLADRLIF. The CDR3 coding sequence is TGTGCCTGTGACCCCGTCGTTCTCGCCGATAGACTCATCTTT.

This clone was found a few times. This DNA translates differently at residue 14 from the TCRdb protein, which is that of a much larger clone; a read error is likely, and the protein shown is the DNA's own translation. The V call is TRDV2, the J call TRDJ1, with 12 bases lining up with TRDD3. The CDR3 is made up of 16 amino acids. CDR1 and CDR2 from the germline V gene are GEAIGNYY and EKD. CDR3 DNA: TGTGCCTGTGACACCCTACTGGGGGATACAAACGATAAACCCATCTTT. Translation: CACDTLLGDTNDKPIF.

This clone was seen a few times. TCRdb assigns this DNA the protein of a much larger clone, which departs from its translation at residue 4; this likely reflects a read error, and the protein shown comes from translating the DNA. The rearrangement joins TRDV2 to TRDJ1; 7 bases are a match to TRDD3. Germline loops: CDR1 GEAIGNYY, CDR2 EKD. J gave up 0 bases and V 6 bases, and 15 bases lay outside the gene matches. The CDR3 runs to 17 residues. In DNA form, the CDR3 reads TGTGCCTGTTACCTTGTATCTGGGGGTAGGTACACCGATAAACTCATCTTT. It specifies CACYLVSGGRYTDKLIF.

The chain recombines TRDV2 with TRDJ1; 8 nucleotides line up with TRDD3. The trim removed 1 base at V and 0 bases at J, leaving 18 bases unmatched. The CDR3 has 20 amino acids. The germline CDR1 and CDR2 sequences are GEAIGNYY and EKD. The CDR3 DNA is TGTGCCTGTGACACGTGGTCCAATCCCGTACTGGGGGGGTACACCGATAAACTCATCTTT. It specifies CACDTWSNPVLGGYTDKLIF.

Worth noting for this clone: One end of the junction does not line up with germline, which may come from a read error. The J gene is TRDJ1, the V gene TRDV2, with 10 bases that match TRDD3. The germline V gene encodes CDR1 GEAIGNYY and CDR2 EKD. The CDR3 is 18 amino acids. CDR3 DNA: TGTGCCTGTGGCACCGTGATGCTGGGGGATAATGGGTCCGATAAACTCATCTTT. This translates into CACGTVMLGDNGSDKLIF.

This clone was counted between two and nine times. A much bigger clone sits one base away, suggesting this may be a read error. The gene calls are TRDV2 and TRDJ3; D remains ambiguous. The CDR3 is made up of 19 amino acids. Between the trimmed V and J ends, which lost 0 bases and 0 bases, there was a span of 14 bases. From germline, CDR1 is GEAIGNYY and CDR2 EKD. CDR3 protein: CACDTGGFQGSWDTRQMFF. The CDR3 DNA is TGTGCCTGTGACACCGGAGGATTTCAGGGCTCCTGGGACACCCGACAGATGTTTTTC.

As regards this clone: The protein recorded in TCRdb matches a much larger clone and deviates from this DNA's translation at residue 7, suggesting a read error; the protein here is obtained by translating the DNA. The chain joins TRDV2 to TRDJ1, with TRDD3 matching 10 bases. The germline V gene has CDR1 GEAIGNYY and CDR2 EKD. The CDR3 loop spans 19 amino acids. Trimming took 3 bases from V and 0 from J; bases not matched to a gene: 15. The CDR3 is CACDSVPGDTLTYTDKLIF. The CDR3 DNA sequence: TGTGCCTGTGACTCCGTACCGGGGGATACGCTGACGTACACCGATAAACTCATCTTT.

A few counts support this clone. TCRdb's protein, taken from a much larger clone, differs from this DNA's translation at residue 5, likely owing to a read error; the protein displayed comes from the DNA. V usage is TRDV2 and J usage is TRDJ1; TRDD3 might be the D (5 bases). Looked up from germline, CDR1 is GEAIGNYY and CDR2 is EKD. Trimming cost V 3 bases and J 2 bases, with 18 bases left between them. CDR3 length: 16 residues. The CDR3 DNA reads TGTGCCTGTGACGCCTTGGGGCCTATTTTAACCGATAAACTCATCTTT. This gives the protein CACDALGPILTDKLIF.

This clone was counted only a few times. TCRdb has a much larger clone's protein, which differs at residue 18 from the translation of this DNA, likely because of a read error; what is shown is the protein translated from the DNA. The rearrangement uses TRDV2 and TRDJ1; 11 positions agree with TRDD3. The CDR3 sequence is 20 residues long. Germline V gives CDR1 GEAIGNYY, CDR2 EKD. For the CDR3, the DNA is TGTGCCTGTGACACCCTTCCTACCCTGGGGGATACAGAGGACACCGATAAACCCATCTTT. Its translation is CACDTLPTLGDTEDTDKPIF.

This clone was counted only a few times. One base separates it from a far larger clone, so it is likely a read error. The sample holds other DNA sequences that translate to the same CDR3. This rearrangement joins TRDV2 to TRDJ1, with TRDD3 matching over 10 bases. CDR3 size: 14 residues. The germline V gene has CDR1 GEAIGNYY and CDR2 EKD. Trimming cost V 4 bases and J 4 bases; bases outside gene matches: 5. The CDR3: CACEPLGDHDKLIF. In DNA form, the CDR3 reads TGTGCCTGTGAACCACTGGGGGATCACGATAAACTCATCTTT.

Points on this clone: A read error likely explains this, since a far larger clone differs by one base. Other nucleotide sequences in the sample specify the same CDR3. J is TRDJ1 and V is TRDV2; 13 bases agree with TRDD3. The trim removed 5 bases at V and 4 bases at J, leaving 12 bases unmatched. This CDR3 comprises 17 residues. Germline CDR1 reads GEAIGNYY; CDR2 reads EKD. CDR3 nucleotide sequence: TGTGCCTGTGCCGGACTGGGGGATACGCAGACGAACGATAAACTCATCTTT. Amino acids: CACAGLGDTQTNDKLIF.

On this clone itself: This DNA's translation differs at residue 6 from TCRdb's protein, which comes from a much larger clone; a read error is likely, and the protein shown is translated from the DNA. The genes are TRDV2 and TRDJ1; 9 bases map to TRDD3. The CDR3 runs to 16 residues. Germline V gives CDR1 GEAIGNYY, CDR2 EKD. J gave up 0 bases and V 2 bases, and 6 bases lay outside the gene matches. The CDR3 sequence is CACDNVLGEDTDKLIF. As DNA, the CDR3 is TGTGCCTGTGACAATGTACTGGGGGAAGACACCGATAAACTCATCTTT.

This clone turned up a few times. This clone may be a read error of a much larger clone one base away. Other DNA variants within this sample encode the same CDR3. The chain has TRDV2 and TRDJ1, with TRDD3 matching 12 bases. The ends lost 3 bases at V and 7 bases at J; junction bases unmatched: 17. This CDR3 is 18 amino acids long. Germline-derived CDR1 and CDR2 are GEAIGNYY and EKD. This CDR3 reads CACDPLLGDTRRPGKLIF. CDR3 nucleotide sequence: TGTGCCTGTGACCCTTTACTGGGGGATACCCGAAGACCGGGTAAACTCATCTTT.

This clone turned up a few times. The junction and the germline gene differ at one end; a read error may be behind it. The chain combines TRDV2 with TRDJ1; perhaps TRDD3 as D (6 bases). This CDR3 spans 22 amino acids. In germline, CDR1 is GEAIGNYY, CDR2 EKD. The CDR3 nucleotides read TGTGCCTGCGACACCATAAAGCCGGGGGACTCTACGCTGGCCAAGTACGCCGATAAACTCATCTTT. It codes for CACDTIKPGDSTLAKYADKLIF.

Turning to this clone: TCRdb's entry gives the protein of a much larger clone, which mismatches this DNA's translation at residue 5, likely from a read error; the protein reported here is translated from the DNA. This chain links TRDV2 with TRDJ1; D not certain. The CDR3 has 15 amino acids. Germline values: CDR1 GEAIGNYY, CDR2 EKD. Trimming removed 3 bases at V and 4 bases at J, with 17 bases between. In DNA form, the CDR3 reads TGTGCCTGTGACTCCTTAGAGACCTTTCACGATAAACTCATCTTT. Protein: CACDSLETFHDKLIF.

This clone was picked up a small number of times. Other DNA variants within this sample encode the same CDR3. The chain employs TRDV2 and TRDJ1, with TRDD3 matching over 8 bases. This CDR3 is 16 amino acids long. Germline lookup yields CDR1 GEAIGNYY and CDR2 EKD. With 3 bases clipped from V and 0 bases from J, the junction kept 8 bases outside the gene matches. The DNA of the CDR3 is TGTGCCTGTGACCTACTGGGGGCTTCGTACACCGATAAACTCATCTTT. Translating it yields CACDLLGASYTDKLIF.

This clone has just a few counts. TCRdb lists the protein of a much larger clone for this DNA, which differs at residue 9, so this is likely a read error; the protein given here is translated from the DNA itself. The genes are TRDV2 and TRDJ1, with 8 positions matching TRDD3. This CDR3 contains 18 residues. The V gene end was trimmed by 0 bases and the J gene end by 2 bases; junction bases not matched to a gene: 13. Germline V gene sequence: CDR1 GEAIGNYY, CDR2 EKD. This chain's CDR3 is CACDTVPTRGYSTDKLIF. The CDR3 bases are TGTGCCTGTGACACCGTCCCAACTAGGGGATACTCTACCGATAAACTCATCTTT.

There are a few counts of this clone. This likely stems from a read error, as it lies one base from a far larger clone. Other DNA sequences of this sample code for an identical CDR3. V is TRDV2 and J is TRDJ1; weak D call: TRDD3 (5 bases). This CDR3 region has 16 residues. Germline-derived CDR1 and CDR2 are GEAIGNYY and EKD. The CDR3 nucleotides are TGTGCCTGCGACACCTTGGGGCCTATTTTAACCGATAAACTCATCTTT. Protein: CACDTLGPILTDKLIF.

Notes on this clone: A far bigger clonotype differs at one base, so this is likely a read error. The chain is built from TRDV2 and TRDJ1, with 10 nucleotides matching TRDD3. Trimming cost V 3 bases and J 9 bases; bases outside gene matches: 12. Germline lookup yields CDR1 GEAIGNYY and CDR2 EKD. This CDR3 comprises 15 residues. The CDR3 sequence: CACDPLLGDRAQLIF. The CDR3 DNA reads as TGTGCCTGTGACCCGCTTCTGGGGGATAGAGCACAACTCATCTTT.